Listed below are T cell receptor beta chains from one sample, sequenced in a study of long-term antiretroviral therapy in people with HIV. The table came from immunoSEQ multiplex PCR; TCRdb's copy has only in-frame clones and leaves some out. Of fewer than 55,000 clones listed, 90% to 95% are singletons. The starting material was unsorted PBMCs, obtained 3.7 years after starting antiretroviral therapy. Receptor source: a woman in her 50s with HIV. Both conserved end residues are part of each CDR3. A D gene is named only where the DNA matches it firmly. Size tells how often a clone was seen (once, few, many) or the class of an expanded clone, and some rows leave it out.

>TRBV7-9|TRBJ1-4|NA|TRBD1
TGTGCCAGCAGCAACCGACAGGGCGGGTATAATGAAAAACTGTTTTTT
CASSNRQGGYNEKLFF
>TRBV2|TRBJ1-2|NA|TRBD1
TGTGCCAGCAGAAGGACAGGCGTTGATGGCTACACCTTC
CASRRTGVDGYTF
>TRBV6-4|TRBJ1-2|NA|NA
TGTGCCAGCAGCGAGAGAAGGGGCTCCGGCTATGGCTACACCTTC
CASSERRGSGYGYTF
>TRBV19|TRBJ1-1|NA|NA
TGTGCCAGTATCCGGGACGTGTGGAACACTGAAGCTTTCTTT
CASIRDVWNTEAFF
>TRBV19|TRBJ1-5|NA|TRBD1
TGTGCCAGTAGTGGAGACAGGGCAATTAATCAGCCCCAGCATTTT
CASSGDRAINQPQHF
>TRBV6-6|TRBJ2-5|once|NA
TGTGCCAGCATCACCGGGACCAACGTGGAGACCCAGTACTTC
CASITGTNVETQYF
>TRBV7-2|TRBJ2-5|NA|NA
TGTGCCAGCAGCCCCATCCGGGGGACCCAAGAGACCCAGTACTTC
CASSPIRGTQETQYF
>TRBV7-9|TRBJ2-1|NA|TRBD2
TGTGCCAGCAGCTACGCGGGTAGCGGGAGGAGCTCCTACAATGAGCAGTTCTTC
CASSYAGSGRSSYNEQFF
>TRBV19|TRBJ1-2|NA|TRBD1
TGTGCCAGTAGGGCCGGACAGGGGAGGGGCTACACCTTC
CASRAGQGRGYTF
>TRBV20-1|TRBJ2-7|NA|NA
TGCAGTGCTAGGGGTCCCTACGAGCAGTACTTC
CSARGPYEQYF
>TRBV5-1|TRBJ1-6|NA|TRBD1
TGCGCCAGCAGCTTGTTACTGGGACAGGGACTACATTCACCCCTCCACTTT
CASSLLLGQGLHSPLHF
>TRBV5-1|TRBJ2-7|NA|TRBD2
TGCGCCAGCAGCCGAGGGACTAGCGGGGGGGCCGACGAAAAACGGCAGTACTTC
CASSRGTSGGADEKRQYF
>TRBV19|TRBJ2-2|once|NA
TGTGCCAGTAGTATAGAGGACAGTCGGGACACCGGGGAGCTGTTTTTT
CASSIEDSRDTGELFF
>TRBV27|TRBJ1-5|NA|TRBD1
TGTGCCAGCGCGGCCGGGACAGTCGGCAATCAGCCCCAGCATTTT
CASAAGTVGNQPQHF
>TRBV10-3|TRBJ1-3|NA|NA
TGTGCCATCAGTAAGGACCCTGGAAACACCATATATTTT
CAISKDPGNTIYF
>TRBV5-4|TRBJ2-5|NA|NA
TGTGCCAGCAGCTTGAGAGAGCAGCAAGAGACCCAGTACTTC
CASSLREQQETQYF